Listed here are 21 T cell receptor beta chains from one sample, sequenced in a study of CXCR3-negative and CXCR3-positive naive CD8 T cells. Findings and limits, study-wide: Comparison of naive cells showed more hydrophobic TRB CDR3s in CXCR3-positive than in CXCR3-negative naive cells.

These receptors have no known antigen. Through 5' RACE with UMI labels, the TRB cDNA libraries were prepared. Each CDR3 protein gets one entry in TCRdb, which reprocessed the 5' RACE reads and gives no DNA. Seen in this sample are fewer than 140,000 distinct CDR3 sequences; the ten most common clones hold over 0.35%. Sequencing used naive CXCR3+ CD8+ T cells from blood. Subset of the sample: CD45RO-CCR7+CD27+CD95- naive CD8+ T cells expressing CXCR3 (TNR3+). The receptors stem from a human donor in good health. Some clones in this sample may be carry-over from other donors' samples.

The chain has TRBV12-3 or TRBV12-4 and TRBJ2-1; TCRdb reports TRBD2, a call that lacks DNA to check it against. The CDR3 spans 19 residues. The CDR3 here is CASSLPLLAGGPMGNEQFF.

The chain combines TRBV6-2 or TRBV6-3 with TRBJ2-1; TCRdb outputs TRBD1, but without DNA this stays unchecked. CDR3 size: 13 residues. The germline V gene encodes CDR1 MNHEY and CDR2 SVGEGT. The CDR3 is CASSWDTYNEQFF.

The chain combines TRBV7-2 with TRBJ2-5. Germline V gene data show CDR1 as SGHTA and CDR2 as FQGNSA. The length of the CDR3 is 18 residues. The CDR3 loop is CASSLISFRSQSQETQYF. Full variable domain (missing parts from reference TRBV7-2 and TRBJ2-5): GAGVSQSPSNKVTEKGKDVELRCDPISGHTALYWYRQSLGQGLEFLIYFQGNSAPDKSGLPSDRFSAERTGGSVSTLTIQRTQQEDSAVYLCASSLISFRSQSQETQYFGPGTRLLVL.

CDR3 sequence reads: CAISAETGAEAFF. This chain connects TRBV10-3 to TRBJ1-1; TCRdb's assignment of TRBD1 cannot be checked, as there is no DNA. Germline-derived CDR1 and CDR2 are ENHRY and SYGVKD. The CDR3 is 13 residues long.

The chain employs TRBV28 and TRBJ2-7. This CDR3 has 11 amino acids. Germline V gene sequence: CDR1 MDHEN, CDR2 SYDVKM. The CDR3 here is CASSEENEQYF.

This chain uses TRBV10-3 with TRBJ2-3; the D gene TCRdb calls, TRBD2, cannot be checked with no DNA. The CDR3 is 16 residues long. Germline V lookup: CDR1 ENHRY, CDR2 SYGVKD. The CDR3 loop reads CAISEIGAGGTDTQYF.

The gene calls are TRBV29-1 and TRBJ1-5; TCRdb reports TRBD1, a call that lacks DNA to check it against. The CDR3 length is 13 residues. Per germline, CDR1 SQVTM and CDR2 ANQGSEA. Here the CDR3 reads CSVTGGSNQPQHF.

The chain employs TRBV7-6 and TRBJ2-2; TCRdb indicates TRBD1, and absent DNA this call remains unverified. The CDR3 is made up of 13 amino acids. Germline values: CDR1 SGHVS, CDR2 FNYEAQ. The CDR3 sequence is CASSRQGTGELFF.

The chain links TRBV20-1 to TRBJ2-2. CDR3 size: 14 residues. Germline CDR1 is DFQATT and CDR2 is SNEGSKA (reference sequence). The chain's CDR3 is CSARTGVYTGELFF.

The rearrangement links TRBV9 to TRBJ1-1; without DNA, the TCRdb call of TRBD1 cannot be checked. The CDR3 is made up of 15 amino acids. CDR1 and CDR2 (germline): SGDLS, YYNGEE. The CDR3 is CASSVQGQTNTEAFF.

The V gene is TRBV28, the J gene TRBJ2-3; the D gene TCRdb calls, TRBD2, cannot be checked with no DNA. The CDR3 loop spans 15 amino acids. The germline V gene encodes CDR1 MDHEN and CDR2 SYDVKM. CDR3 loop: CASSFPGPAGDTQYF.

This rearrangement joins TRBV6-2 or TRBV6-3 to TRBJ1-1. Germline values: CDR1 MNHEY, CDR2 SVGEGT. This CDR3 has 16 residues. This CDR3 reads CASSYSGERMNTEAFF.

The chain links TRBV7-9 to TRBJ1-1. Germline V CDR1 and CDR2: SEHNR, FQNEAQ (reference sequence). CDR3 size: 13 residues. The CDR3 spells CASSLAENTEAFF.

The chain recombines TRBV5-1 with TRBJ2-7; TCRdb picks TRBD1, but there is no DNA to check that call. From germline, CDR1 is SGHRS and CDR2 YFSETQ. This CDR3 is built from 13 residues. The CDR3 loop reads CASSPIPNYEQYF.

The chain recombines TRBV7-2 with TRBJ2-7. The CDR3 runs to 13 residues. Germline loops: CDR1 SGHTA, CDR2 FQGNSA. The CDR3 region is CASSLDIPYEQYF.

V is TRBV7-9 and J is TRBJ1-2; TCRdb's D call, TRBD1, is unchecked because there is no DNA. The CDR3 has 19 amino acids. The germline V gene has CDR1 SEHNR and CDR2 FQNEAQ (reference sequence). This chain's CDR3 is CASSSPAAGHRNAGDGYTF.

The chain employs TRBV29-1 and TRBJ2-3; TCRdb picks TRBD2, but there is no DNA to check that call. The CDR3 has 15 residues. CDR1 is SQVTM and CDR2 is ANQGSEA in the germline V gene. The CDR3 reads CSVEWTSLNTDTQYF.

The chain joins TRBV29-1 to TRBJ1-2; TCRdb gives TRBD1 as the D gene, but with no DNA this cannot be confirmed. Germline CDR1 is SQVTM and CDR2 is ANQGSEA. This CDR3 region has 14 residues. CDR3 in amino acids: CSVALTGGSGGYTF.

The chain links TRBV14 to TRBJ1-5. The V gene's germline CDR1 is SGHDN and CDR2 FVKESK. The CDR3 runs to 13 residues. CDR3: CASSQDNNQPQHF.

The chain has TRBV6-1 and TRBJ2-7; without DNA, the TCRdb call of TRBD2 cannot be checked. Germline V gene lookup returns CDR1 MNHNS and CDR2 SASEGT. The CDR3 is 14 residues long. CDR3 residues: CASSGGLLPYEQYF.

The chain is built from TRBV5-1 and TRBJ2-1; TCRdb's D call of TRBD2 is untestable without DNA. The CDR3 spans 16 residues. In germline, CDR1 is SGHRS, CDR2 YFSETQ. CDR3 amino acids: CASSFSGRARYNEQFF.